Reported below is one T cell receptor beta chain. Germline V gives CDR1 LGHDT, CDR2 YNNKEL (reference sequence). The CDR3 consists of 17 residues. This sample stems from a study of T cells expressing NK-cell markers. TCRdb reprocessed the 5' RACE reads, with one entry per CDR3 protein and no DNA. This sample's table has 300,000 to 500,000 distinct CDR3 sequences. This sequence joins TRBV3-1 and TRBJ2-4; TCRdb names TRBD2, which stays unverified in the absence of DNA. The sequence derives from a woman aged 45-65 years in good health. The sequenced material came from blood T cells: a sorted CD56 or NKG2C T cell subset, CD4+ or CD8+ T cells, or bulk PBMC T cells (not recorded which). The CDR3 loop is CASSPILAALAKNIQYF.